This T cell receptor (beta chain) derives from a study of T cell repertoires in cytomegalovirus infection. The wider study: It was the public TCR beta signatures that indicated both CMV infection and matching HLA type.

At least ten counts were recorded for this clonotype. As yet, its antigen is unknown. This CDR3 spans 15 amino acids. The V gene's germline CDR1 is MNHEY and CDR2 SVGEGT. With 7 bases clipped from V and 7 bases from J, the junction kept 12 bases outside the gene matches. The study, taken as a whole, reports: Cumulative frequency of public TCR beta families picked out carriers of CMV plus the relevant HLA. Clonotypes of TCR beta that were HLA-C-restricted and CMV-specific dominated the ex vivo response.

TCRdb redid the calling of the reads with MiXCR, one entry per CDR3 protein. The sample records 300,000 to 400,000 distinct CDR3 sequences, about a sixth being singletons. This chain uses TRBV6-2 or TRBV6-3 with TRBJ2-7, with 11 bases aligning to TRBD2. Sequencing was done on a sample of PBMCs. The sequence came from a human donor in good health (CMV status not recorded). Some clones in this sample may be carry-over from other donors' samples. DNA of the CDR3: TGTGCCAGCACCCCTGAACTAGCGGGAGTTTATGAGCAGTACTTC. Translation: CASTPELAGVYEQYF.